This record looks at one T cell receptor (beta chain) sequence and its context. RNA transcripts yielded amplified TCR beta CDR3 regions. HTBI primers were employed in a first-round RT-PCR of the TCR CDR3. TCRdb ran MiXCR on the multiplex PCR reads and lists one entry per CDR3 protein. The sample lists approximately 700,000 distinct CDR3 sequences, 45% occurring once. The data were obtained in a study of T cells in Graves' hyperthyroidism and ophthalmopathy. CDR3 length: 16 residues. Germline V gene sequence: CDR1 MNHNS, CDR2 SASEGT. V was pared by 5 bases and J by 4 bases, with 13 bases of the junction left unmatched.

Sequencing was done on a sample of peripheral blood or thyroid tissue (not recorded which). This sequence originates from an adult man with Graves' disease, either hyperthyroidism or ophthalmopathy (not recorded which). The genes are TRBV6-1 and TRBJ2-5; 7 bases fit TRBD2. CDR3 sequence: CASSLLERDERETQYF. The CDR3 region has the DNA TGTGCCAGCAGTTTACTCGAGCGGGATGAAAGAGAGACCCAGTACTTC.